This T cell receptor (beta chain) was sequenced during a study of blood T cell repertoires in COVID-19. Original analysis: Estimation of nucleated cell counts was performed using reference gene primer amplification. Measured with immunoSEQ multiplex PCR; TCRdb has only the in-frame clones, and not every one. V and J calls and clone size are those listed in that table; D and trimming were worked out from the DNA. The sample includes 430,000 or so clones, about 87% seen only once; the top ten take roughly 0.76%. The CDR3 is 15 amino acids. Germline V CDR1 and CDR2: LNHDA, SQIVND (reference sequence). After removal of 6 bases from V and 4 bases from J, the junction contained 5 bases not matched to a gene.

V is TRBV19 and J is TRBJ2-3; TRBD1 matches at 12 bases. This clonotype was obtained from a man between 18 and 35 years old with COVID-19, enrolled during active disease. Sequenced sample: peripheral blood. The CDR3 DNA reads as TGTGCCAGTAGGGGGACAGGGGGCGTCGCAGATACGCAGTATTTT. This gives the protein CASRGTGGVADTQYF.